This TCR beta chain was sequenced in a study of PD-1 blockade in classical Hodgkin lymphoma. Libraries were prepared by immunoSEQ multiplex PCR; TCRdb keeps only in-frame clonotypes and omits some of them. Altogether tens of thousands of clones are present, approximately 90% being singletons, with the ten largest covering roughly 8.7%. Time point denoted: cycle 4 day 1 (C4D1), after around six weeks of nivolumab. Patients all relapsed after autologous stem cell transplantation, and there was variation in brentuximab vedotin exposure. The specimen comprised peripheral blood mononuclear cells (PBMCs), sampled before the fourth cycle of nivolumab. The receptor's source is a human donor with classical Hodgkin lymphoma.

The CDR3 reads CASRYLADSYEQYF. Written as DNA, the CDR3 is TGTGCCAGCAGGTACCTAGCAGACTCCTACGAGCAGTACTTC. The gene calls are TRBV6-1 and TRBJ2-7, with D maybe TRBD2 (5 bases). Looked up from germline, CDR1 is MNHNS and CDR2 is SASEGT. This CDR3 is built from 14 residues. V was shortened by 6 bases and J by 0 bases, with 12 bases between the two germline ends.